This T cell receptor (beta chain) originates from a study of blood T cell repertoires in COVID-19. V lost 8 bases, J lost 0 bases, and 10 bases lay in between. The CDR3 spans 13 residues. CDR1 LNHDA and CDR2 SQIVND come from the germline V gene (reference sequence). In the authors' workflow: Estimated nucleated cell counts came from reference gene primer amplification. Method: immunoSEQ multiplex PCR; TCRdb's copy keeps in-frame clones and lacks some. That table gives V, J and clone size, and the DNA gave D and trimming. The table has a few hundred thousand clones, over 70% seen once. The clonotype originates from a human donor in a cohort sampled during active COVID-19. The sequenced sample consisted of peripheral blood. The chain has TRBV19 and TRBJ1-1, with a tentative D call TRBD1 (6 bases). This CDR3 is CASGQSMNTEAFF. In DNA, the CDR3 is TGTGCCAGTGGACAGTCGATGAACACTGAAGCTTTCTTT.